This T cell receptor beta chain was obtained from a study of T cells in Graves' hyperthyroidism and ophthalmopathy. Study-wide context: Peripheral blood was collected at initial diagnosis, before any treatment. Study-wide results and caveats: Most thyroid clonotypes that were expanded above 0.001 also turned up in blood.

RNA transcripts yielded amplified TCR beta CDR3 regions. A first-round RT-PCR of the TCR CDR3 used the HTBI primer set. TCRdb passed the multiplex PCR reads through MiXCR, listing each CDR3 protein once. The sample shows hundreds of thousands of distinct CDR3 sequences, 11% to 15% of them seen only once. This clonotype appeared many times. Its antigen remains unidentified. Per germline, CDR1 SGHKS and CDR2 YYEKEE (reference sequence). J lost 2 bases, V lost 4 bases, and 14 bases had no gene match. The length of the CDR3 is 18 residues. Researchers defined stable Graves' hyperthyroidism as no ophthalmopathy progression within 18 months.

The V and J genes are TRBV5-5 and TRBJ2-3, with TRBD1 identical over 9 bases. Sequences were obtained from blood. The clonotype comes from a woman between 18 and 29 years old with Graves' hyperthyroidism. Written as DNA, the CDR3 is TGTGCCAGCAGCCCGGGACAGGGAGGCCTCCGGAACACAGATACGCAGTATTTT. Amino acid sequence: CASSPGQGGLRNTDTQYF. The whole variable domain, remainder taken from reference TRBV5-5 and TRBJ2-3, is DAGVTQSPTHLIKTRGQQVTLRCSPISGHKSVSWYQQVLGQGPQFIFQYYEKEERGRGNFPDRFSARQFPNYSSELNVNALLLGDSALYLCASSPGQGGLRNTDTQYFGPGTRLTVL.